The 9 T cell receptor beta chains given below trace back to one sample, sequenced in a study of T cell responses to AZD1222 COVID-19 vaccine. Method: immunoSEQ multiplex PCR; TCRdb's copy keeps in-frame clones and lacks some. Of roughly 140,000 clones listed, 90% are singletons. The sample in question was peripheral blood, obtained on day 0 of AZD1222 vaccination. The source of these receptors is an adult in good health.

The chain combines TRBV11-1 with TRBJ2-7; 9 bases align to TRBD2. The CDR3 is made up of 15 amino acids. Germline V gene data show CDR1 as SGHAT and CDR2 as FQDESV (reference sequence). V lost 0 bases, J lost 3 bases, and 3 bases stayed unmatched. In DNA, the CDR3 is TGTGCCAGCAGCTTAGCGGCGGGAGGGCGCTACGAGCAGTACTTC. This sequence encodes CASSLAAGGRYEQYF.

The genes are TRBV6-5 and TRBJ2-5, with 7 bases lining up with TRBD1. Germline-derived CDR1 and CDR2 are MNHEY and SVGAGI. The CDR3 loop spans 15 amino acids. The ends lost 3 bases at V and 5 bases at J; junction bases unmatched: 9. CDR3 in DNA: TGTGCCAGCAGTTATTCGACAGGGCTGCGGGAGACCCAGTACTTC. Translation: CASSYSTGLRETQYF.

The CDR3 here is CASSRDRERDGYTF. CDR3 nucleotides: TGCGCCAGCAGCCGGGACAGGGAAAGGGATGGCTACACCTTC. The V and J genes are TRBV5-1 and TRBJ1-2, with 9 positions matching TRBD1. The CDR3 runs 14 residues. Germline CDR1 reads SGHRS; CDR2 reads YFSETQ. After removal of 4 bases from V and 6 bases from J, the junction contained 7 bases not matched to a gene.

The chain employs TRBV7-9 and TRBJ2-1; 8 bases agree with TRBD2. After removal of 0 bases from V and 2 bases from J, the junction contained 6 bases not matched to a gene. Germline V gives CDR1 SEHNR, CDR2 FQNEAQ (reference sequence). The CDR3 sequence is 17 residues long. The CDR3 loop is CASSLALPSGPYNEQFF. CDR3 in DNA: TGTGCCAGCAGCTTAGCGCTTCCTAGCGGGCCCTACAATGAGCAGTTCTTC.

The chain couples TRBV28 to TRBJ1-3, with 7 bases fitting TRBD1. From germline, CDR1 is MDHEN and CDR2 SYDVKM. CDR3 size: 20 residues. The V and J ends lost 5 bases and 1 base, in that order; junction bases with no gene match: 20. The CDR3 loop is CASSRWTGRHGSGSGNTIYF. DNA for the CDR3: TGTGCCAGCAGTCGCTGGACAGGTCGACATGGGTCCGGTTCTGGAAACACCATATATTTT. The entire variable domain, with the rest obtained from reference TRBV28 and TRBJ1-3, is as follows: DVKVTQSSRYLVKRTGEKVFLECVQDMDHENMFWYRQDPGLGLRLIYFSYDVKMKEKGDIPEGYSVSREKKERFSLILESASTNQTSMYLCASSRWTGRHGSGSGNTIYFGEGSWLTVV.

The chain carries TRBV10-2 and TRBJ1-1, with D tentatively TRBD1 (5 bases). Germline V CDR1 and CDR2: WSHSY, SAAADI. Between the trimmed V and J ends, which lost 4 bases and 0 bases, there was a span of 12 bases. The CDR3 is 15 amino acids. The CDR3 sequence is CASSAGRSLNTEAFF. In DNA form, the CDR3 reads TGCGCCAGCAGTGCAGGGCGGTCCTTGAACACTGAAGCTTTCTTT.

V is TRBV4-1 and J is TRBJ2-1; D uncertain. V was shortened by 4 bases and J by 5 bases, with 6 bases between the two germline ends. The CDR3 runs 12 residues. Germline V CDR1 and CDR2: MGHRA, YSYEKL. The CDR3 DNA sequence: TGCGCCAGCAGCCCCTTGAACAATGAGCAGTTCTTC. Residues: CASSPLNNEQFF.

V and J are TRBV5-1 and TRBJ1-1, with no clear D. With 0 bases removed from V and 0 bases from J, the gap between germline ends came to 6 bases. The CDR3 contains 14 residues. Germline V gene lookup returns CDR1 SGHRS and CDR2 YFSETQ. The CDR3 loop reads CASSLGTVNTEAFF. DNA for the CDR3: TGCGCCAGCAGCTTGGGAACGGTGAACACTGAAGCTTTCTTT.

The chain joins TRBV7-9 to TRBJ2-2; 9 bases map to TRBD1. From germline, CDR1 is SEHNR and CDR2 FQNEAQ (reference sequence). The CDR3 loop spans 16 amino acids. V trimming: 5 bases; J trimming: 1 base; junction bases outside the gene matches: 5. CDR3 bases: TGTGCCAGCAGCCCGGAGGGACAGGGGAACACCGGGGAGCTGTTTTTT. Protein: CASSPEGQGNTGELFF.